This T cell receptor beta chain was recorded in a study of spatial heterogeneity in lung cancer. Study as a whole: Consistent detection of more beta-chain than alpha-chain sequences was observed.

Study-wide results and limits: Tumor TCRs that were ubiquitous and expanded showed up in blood more at resection than follow-up.

The CDR3 covers 15 residues. The germline V gene has CDR1 SGHVS and CDR2 FNYEAQ. V lost 4 bases and J lost 0, with 9 bases in between. TCRdb used MiXCR to reprocess the 5' RACE reads, holding one entry per CDR3 protein. The sample has tens of thousands of distinct CDR3 sequences, about 14% seen once; the top ten hold over 5.5%. At least ten counts were recorded for this clonotype. The antigen remains unidentified. Time point meaning: sample taken at primary tumor resection. Whole RNA from tumor, nontumor lung or frozen PBMC was sequenced unsorted. A total of approximately 77 untreated early-stage non-small cell lung cancer patients served as donors.

This receptor was identified in a male donor with early-stage non-small cell lung cancer. This sample comprised PBMCs, obtained at surgery. The chain uses TRBV7-6 and TRBJ2-2; D gene ambiguous. The chain's CDR3 is CASSSYKTNTGELFF. Here the CDR3 DNA reads TGTGCCAGCAGCTCCTATAAGACGAACACCGGGGAGCTGTTTTTT.